The source of this T cell receptor beta chain is a study of regulatory T cells in long-lasting Graves disease. At the level of the study: For a period under 3 months, newly diagnosed Graves' patients had taken antithyroid drugs.

The time point was: newly diagnosed GD, antithyroid drugs for less than 3 months. From PBMCs, RNA was extracted and then used to make the TCR library. An approximately 10-milliliter sample of peripheral blood was drawn into EDTA tubes. This CDR3 region has 15 residues. V was clipped by 3 bases and J by 0 bases, with 11 bases between them. CDR1 is SEHNR, CDR2 FQNEAQ, per germline (reference sequence). CDR3 regions were amplified by Arm-PCR using iRepertoire HTBI primers to build TCR beta libraries. Each CDR3 protein gets one entry after TCRdb re-called the multiplex PCR reads with MiXCR. The sample consists of 560,000 or so distinct CDR3 sequences, 15% to 20% of them appearing once. Regarding this clonotype: Antigen: not known.

Study findings and constraints: Persistent disease was associated with favored TRBV28 usage and with favored use of TRBJ1-2 and TRBJ2-5.

This same sample was also part of a study on T cells in Graves' hyperthyroidism and ophthalmopathy. That source reports: The HTBI set primed first-round TCR CDR3 RT-PCR.

The sequences come from peripheral blood mononuclear cells (PBMCs), collected at new diagnosis, from a patient treated with antithyroid drugs. The receptor was derived from a man aged 18 to 30 with Graves disease. V gene TRBV7-9 combines with J gene TRBJ1-1, with a tentative D call TRBD1 (5 bases). The CDR3 loop is CASSFTSTVNTEAFF. The CDR3 DNA reads as TGTGCCAGCAGCTTCACCTCGACAGTGAACACTGAAGCTTTCTTT.